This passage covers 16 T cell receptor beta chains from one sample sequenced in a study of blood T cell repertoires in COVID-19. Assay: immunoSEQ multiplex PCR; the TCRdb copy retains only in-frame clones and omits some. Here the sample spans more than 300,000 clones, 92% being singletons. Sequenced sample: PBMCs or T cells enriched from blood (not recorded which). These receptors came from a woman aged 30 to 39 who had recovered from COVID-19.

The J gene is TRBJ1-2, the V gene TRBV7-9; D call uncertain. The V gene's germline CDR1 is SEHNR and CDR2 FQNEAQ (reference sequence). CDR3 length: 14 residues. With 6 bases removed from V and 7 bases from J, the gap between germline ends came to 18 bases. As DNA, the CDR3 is TGTGCCAGCAGTCCAACCCCGGGGTCGGGTGGCTACACCTTC. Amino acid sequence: CASSPTPGSGGYTF.

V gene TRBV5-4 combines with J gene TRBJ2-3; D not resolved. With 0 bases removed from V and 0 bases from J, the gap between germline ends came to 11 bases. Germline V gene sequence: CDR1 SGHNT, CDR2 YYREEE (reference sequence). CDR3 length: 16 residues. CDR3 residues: CASSLEERVSTDTQYF. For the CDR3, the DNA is TGTGCCAGCAGCTTGGAAGAACGGGTGAGCACAGATACGCAGTATTTT. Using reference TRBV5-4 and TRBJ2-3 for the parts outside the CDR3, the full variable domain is ETGVTQSPTHLIKTRGQQVTLRCSSQSGHNTVSWYQQALGQGPQFIFQYYREEENGRGNFPPRFSGLQFPNYSSELNVNALELDDSALYLCASSLEERVSTDTQYFGPGTRLTVL.

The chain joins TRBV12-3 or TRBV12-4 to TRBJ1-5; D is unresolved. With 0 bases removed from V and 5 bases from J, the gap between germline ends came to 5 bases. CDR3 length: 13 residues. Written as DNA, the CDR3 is TGTGCCAGCAGTTTAGCTGCGGATCAGCCCCAGCATTTT. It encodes CASSLAADQPQHF.

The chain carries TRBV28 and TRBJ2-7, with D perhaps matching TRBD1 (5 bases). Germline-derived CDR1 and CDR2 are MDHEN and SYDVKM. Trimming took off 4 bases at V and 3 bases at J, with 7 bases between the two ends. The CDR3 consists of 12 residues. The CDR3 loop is CASSSGYYEQYF. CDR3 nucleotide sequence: TGTGCCAGCAGTTCAGGGTACTACGAGCAGTACTTC.

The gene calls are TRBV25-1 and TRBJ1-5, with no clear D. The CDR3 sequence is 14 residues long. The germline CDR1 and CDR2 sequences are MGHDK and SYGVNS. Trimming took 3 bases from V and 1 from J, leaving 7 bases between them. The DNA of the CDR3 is TGTGCCAGCAGTGACCAGATAAGCAATCAGCCCCAGCATTTT. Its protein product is CASSDQISNQPQHF.

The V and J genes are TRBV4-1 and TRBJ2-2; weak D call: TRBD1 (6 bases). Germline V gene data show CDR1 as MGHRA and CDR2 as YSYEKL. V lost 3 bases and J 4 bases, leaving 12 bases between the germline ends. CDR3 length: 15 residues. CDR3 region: CASSHRTEPTGELFF. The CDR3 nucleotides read TGCGCCAGCAGCCATAGGACAGAACCCACCGGGGAGCTGTTTTTT.

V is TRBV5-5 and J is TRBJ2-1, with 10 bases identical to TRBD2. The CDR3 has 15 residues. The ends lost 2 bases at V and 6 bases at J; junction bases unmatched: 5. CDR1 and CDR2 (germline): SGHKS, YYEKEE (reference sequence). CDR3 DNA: TGTGCCAGCAGCTTATGGGCTAGCGGGAGCAATGAGCAGTTCTTC. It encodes CASSLWASGSNEQFF.

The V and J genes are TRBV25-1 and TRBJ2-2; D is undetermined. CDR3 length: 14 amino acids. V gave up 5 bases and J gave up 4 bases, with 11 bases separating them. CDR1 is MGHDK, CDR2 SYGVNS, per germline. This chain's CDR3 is CASSYHPSTGELFF. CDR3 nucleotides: TGTGCCAGCAGTTATCATCCCAGCACCGGGGAGCTGTTTTTT. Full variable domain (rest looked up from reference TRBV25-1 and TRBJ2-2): EADIYQTPRYLVIGTGKKITLECSQTMGHDKMYWYQQDPGMELHLIHYSYGVNSTEKGDLSSESTVSRIRTEHFPLTLESARPSHTSQYLCASSYHPSTGELFFGEGSRLTVL.

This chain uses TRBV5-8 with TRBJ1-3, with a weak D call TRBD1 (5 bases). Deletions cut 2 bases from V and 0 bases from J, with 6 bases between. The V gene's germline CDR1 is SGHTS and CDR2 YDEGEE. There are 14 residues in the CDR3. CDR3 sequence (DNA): TGTGCCAGCAGCTTTGGACACTCTGGAAACACCATATATTTT. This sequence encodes CASSFGHSGNTIYF.

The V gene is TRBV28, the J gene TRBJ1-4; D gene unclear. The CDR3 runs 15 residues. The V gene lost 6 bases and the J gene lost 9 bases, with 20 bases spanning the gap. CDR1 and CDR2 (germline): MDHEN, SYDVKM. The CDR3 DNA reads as TGTGCCAGCAGAACTAGGGCCCTGAACCGGAAAAAACTGTTTTTT. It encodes CASRTRALNRKKLFF.

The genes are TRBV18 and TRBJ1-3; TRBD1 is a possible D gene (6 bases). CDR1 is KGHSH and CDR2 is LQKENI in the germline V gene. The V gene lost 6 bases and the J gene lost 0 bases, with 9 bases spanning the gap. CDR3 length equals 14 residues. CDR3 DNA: TGTGCCAGCTCGGACAGTAACTCTGGAAACACCATATATTTT. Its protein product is CASSDSNSGNTIYF.

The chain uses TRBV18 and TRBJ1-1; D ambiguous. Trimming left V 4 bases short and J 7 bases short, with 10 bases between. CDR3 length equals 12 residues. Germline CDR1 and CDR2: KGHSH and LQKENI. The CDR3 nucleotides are TGTGCCAGCTCACGGGAGACGGATGAAGCTTTCTTT. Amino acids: CASSRETDEAFF.

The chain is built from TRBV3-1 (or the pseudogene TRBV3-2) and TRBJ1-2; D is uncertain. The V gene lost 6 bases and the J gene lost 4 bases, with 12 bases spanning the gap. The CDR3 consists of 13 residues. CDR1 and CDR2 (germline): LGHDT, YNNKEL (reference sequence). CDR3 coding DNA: TGTGCCAGCAGACCGGACGGGATCTATGGCTACACCTTC. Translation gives CASRPDGIYGYTF.

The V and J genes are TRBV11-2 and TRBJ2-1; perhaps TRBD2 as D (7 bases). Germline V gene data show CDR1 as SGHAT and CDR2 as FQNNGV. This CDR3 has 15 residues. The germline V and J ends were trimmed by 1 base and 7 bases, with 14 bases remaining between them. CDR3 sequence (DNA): TGTGCCAGCAGCTTAGTGGCGGGGGCAAGGAATGAGCAGTTCTTC. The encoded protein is CASSLVAGARNEQFF.

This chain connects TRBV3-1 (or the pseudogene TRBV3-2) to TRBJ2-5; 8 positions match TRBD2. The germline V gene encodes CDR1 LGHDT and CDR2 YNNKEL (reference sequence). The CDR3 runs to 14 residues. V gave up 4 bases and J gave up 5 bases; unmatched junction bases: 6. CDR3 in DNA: TGTGCCAGCAGCCCGGGGGGGAGTGTGGAGACCCAGTACTTC. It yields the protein CASSPGGSVETQYF.

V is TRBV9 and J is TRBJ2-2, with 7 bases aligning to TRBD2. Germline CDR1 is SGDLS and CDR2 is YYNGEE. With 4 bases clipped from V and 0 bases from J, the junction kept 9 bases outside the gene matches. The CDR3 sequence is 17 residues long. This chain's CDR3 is CASSPRTSETNTGELFF. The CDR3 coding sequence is TGTGCCAGCAGCCCCCGAACTAGCGAGACGAACACCGGGGAGCTGTTTTTT.